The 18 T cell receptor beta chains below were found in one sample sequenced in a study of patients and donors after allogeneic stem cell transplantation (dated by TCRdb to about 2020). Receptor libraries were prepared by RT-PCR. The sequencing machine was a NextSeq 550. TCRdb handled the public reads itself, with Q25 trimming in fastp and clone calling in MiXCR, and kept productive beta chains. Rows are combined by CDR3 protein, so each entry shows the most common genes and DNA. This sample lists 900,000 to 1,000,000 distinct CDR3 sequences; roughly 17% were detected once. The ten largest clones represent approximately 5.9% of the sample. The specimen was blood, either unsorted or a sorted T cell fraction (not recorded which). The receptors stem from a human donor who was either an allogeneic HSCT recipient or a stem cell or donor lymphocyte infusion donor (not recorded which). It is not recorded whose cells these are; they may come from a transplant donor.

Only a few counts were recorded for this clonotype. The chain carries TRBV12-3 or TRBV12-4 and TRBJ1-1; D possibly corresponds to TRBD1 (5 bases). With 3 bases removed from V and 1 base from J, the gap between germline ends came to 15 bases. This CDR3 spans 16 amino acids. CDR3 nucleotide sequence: TGTGCCAGCAGTTTCATCCCTGGGGCAGAGAACACTGAAGCTTTCTTT. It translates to CASSFIPGAENTEAFF.

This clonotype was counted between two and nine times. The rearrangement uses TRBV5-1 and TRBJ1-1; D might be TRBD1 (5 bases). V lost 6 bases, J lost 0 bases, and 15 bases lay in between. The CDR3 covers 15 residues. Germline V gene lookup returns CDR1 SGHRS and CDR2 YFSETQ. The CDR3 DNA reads TGCGCCAGCAATCCGTCCGACAGCATGAACACTGAAGCTTTCTTT. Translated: CASNPSDSMNTEAFF.

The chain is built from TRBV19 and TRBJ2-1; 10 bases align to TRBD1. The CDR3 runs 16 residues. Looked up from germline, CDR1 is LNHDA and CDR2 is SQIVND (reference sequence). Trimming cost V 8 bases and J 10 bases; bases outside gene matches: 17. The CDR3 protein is CASDVGGQGHRKEQFF. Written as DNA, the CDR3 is TGTGCCAGTGACGTCGGGGGACAGGGGCACCGAAAGGAGCAGTTCTTC.

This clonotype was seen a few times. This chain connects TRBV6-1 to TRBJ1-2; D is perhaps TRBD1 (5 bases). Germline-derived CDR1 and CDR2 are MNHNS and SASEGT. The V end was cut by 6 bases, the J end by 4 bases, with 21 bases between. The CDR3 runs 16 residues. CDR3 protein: CASRLELTGTFYGYTF. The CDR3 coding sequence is TGTGCCAGCAGACTAGAACTGACGGGGACCTTCTATGGCTACACCTTC.

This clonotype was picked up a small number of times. The CDR3 is CASSQGSGYHNEQFF. Written as DNA, the CDR3 is TGTGCCAGCAGCCAGGGTAGCGGCTATCACAATGAGCAGTTCTTC. This chain joins TRBV3-1 and TRBJ2-1; D is perhaps TRBD2 (6 bases). This CDR3 is built from 15 residues. The V and J ends lost 3 bases and 5 bases respectively, with 14 bases between them. Germline CDR1 and CDR2: LGHDT and YNNKEL (reference sequence).

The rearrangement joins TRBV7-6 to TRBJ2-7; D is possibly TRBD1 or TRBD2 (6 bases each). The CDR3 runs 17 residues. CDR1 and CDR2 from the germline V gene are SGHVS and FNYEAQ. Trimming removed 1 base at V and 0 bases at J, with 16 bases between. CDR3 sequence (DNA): TGTGCCAGCAGCTTAGGTCTGGAGGGGGAGAGCTCCTACGAGCAGTACTTC. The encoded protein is CASSLGLEGESSYEQYF.

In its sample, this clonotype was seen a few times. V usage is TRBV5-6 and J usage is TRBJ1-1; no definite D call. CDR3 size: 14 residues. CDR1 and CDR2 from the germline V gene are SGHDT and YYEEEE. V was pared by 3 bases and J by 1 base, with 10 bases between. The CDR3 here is CASSWVLRNTEAFF. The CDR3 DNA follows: TGTGCCAGCAGCTGGGTCCTAAGGAACACTGAAGCTTTCTTT.

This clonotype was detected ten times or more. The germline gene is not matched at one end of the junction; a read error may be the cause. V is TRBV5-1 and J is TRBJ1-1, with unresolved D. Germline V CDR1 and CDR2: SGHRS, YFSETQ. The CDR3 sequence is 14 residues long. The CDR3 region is CASSFGSMNTEAFF. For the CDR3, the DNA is TGTGCCAGCAGCTTCGGCAGCATGAACACTGAAGCTTTCTTT.

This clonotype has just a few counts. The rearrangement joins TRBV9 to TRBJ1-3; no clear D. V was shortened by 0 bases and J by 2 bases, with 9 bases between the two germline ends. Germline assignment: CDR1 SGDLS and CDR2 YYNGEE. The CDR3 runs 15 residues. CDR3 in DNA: TGTGCCAGCAGCGTAGGCAAGGGCACTGGAAACACCATATATTTT. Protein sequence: CASSVGKGTGNTIYF.

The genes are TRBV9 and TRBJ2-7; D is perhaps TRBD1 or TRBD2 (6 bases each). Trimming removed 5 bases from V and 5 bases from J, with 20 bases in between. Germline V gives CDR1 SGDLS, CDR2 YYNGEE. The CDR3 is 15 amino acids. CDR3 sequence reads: CASSSGHSGAHEQYF. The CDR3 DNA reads TGTGCCAGCAGTTCAGGACATTCGGGGGCCCACGAGCAGTACTTC.

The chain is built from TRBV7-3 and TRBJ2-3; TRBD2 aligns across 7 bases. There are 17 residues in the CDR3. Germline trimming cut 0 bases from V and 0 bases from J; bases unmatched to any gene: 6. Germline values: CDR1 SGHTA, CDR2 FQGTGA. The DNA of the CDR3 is TGTGCCAGCAGCTTAACCCCCTGGGGGGGGAGCACAGATACGCAGTATTTT. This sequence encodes CASSLTPWGGSTDTQYF. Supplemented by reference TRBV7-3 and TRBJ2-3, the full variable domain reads GAGVSQTPSNKVTEKGKYVELRCDPISGHTALYWYRQSLGQGPEFLIYFQGTGAADDSGLPNDRFFAVRPEGSVSTLKIQRTERGDSAVYLCASSLTPWGGSTDTQYFGPGTRLTVL.

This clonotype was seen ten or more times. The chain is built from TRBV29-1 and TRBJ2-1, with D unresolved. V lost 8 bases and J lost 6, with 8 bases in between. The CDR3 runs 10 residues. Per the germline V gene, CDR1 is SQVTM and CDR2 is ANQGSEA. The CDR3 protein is CSRSGNEQFF. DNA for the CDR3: TGCAGCAGATCAGGCAATGAGCAGTTCTTC.

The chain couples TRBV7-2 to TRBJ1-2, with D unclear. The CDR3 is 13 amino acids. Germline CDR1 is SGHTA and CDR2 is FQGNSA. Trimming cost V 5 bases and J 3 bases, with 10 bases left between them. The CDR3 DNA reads TGTGCCAGCAGCCCCACAAGATACTATGGCTACACCTTC. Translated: CASSPTRYYGYTF.

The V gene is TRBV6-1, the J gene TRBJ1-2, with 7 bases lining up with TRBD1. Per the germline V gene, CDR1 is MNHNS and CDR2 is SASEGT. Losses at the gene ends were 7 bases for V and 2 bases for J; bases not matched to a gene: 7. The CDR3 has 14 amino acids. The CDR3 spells CASTRTGRNYGYTF. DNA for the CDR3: TGTGCCAGCACCAGGACAGGAAGGAACTATGGCTACACCTTC.

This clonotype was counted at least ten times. CDR3 sequence reads: CSASLGRIIGEQFF. The CDR3 nucleotides read TGCAGTGCGAGTCTTGGACGGATAATCGGGGAGCAGTTCTTC. V is TRBV20-1 and J is TRBJ2-1; D gene ambiguous. This CDR3 has 14 residues. The ends were cut back, 6 bases at V and 10 bases at J, with 22 bases in the middle. Germline V CDR1 and CDR2: DFQATT, SNEGSKA (reference sequence).

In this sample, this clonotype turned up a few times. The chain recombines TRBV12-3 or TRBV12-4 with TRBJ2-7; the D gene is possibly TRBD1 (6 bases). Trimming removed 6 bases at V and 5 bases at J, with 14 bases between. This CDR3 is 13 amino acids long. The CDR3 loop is CASRAGAGDEQYF. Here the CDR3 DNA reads TGTGCCAGCAGAGCAGGGGCTGGGGACGAGCAGTACTTC.

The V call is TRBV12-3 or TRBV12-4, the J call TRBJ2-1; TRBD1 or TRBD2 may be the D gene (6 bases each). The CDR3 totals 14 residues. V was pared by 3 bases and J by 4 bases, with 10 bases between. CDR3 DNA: TGTGCCAGCAGTTTCGGGGGACATTACAATGAGCAGTTCTTC. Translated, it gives CASSFGGHYNEQFF.

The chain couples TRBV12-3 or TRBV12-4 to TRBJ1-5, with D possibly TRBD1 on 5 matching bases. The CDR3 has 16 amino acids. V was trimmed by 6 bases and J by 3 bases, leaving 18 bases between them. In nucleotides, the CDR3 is TGTGCCAGCAGCCGTTCGGGACGCTACATCAATCAGCCCCAGCATTTT. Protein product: CASSRSGRYINQPQHF.